This T cell receptor (beta chain) was profiled in a study of long-term antiretroviral therapy in people with HIV. At the survey level, the v3.0 immunoSEQ assay was run. Sequencing was intended to reach about 40,000-50,000 T-cell genomes per sample. Assay: immunoSEQ multiplex PCR; the TCRdb copy retains only in-frame clones and omits some. The profile shows about 15,000 clones, roughly 80% of them singletons. The germline V gene has CDR1 SGHDN and CDR2 FVKESK. The CDR3 contains 16 residues. Trimming stripped 3 bases from V and 0 bases from J, with 12 bases between. The chain joins TRBV14 to TRBJ1-3; D gene uncertain. This sequence originates from a man aged 35 to 55 with HIV. The material was unsorted PBMCs, obtained just before starting antiretroviral therapy. CDR3 amino acids: CASSHLQESSGNTIYF. The DNA of the CDR3 is TGTGCCAGCAGCCACCTCCAGGAAAGCTCTGGAAACACCATATATTTT.